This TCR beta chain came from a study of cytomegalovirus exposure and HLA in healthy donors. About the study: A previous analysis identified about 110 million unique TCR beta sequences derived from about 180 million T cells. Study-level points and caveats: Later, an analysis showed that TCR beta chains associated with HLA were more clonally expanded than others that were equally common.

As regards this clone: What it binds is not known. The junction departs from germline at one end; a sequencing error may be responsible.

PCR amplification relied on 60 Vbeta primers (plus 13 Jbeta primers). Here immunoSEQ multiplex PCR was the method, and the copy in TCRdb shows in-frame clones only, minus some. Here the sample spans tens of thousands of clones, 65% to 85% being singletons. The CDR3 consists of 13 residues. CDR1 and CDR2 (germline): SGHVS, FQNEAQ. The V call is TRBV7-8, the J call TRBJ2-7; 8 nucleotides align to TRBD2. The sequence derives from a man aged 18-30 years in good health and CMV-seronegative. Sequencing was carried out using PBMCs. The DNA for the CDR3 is TGTGCCAGCACCTTAAGCGGGGGTTCTGAGCAGTACTTC. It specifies CASTLSGGSEQYF.